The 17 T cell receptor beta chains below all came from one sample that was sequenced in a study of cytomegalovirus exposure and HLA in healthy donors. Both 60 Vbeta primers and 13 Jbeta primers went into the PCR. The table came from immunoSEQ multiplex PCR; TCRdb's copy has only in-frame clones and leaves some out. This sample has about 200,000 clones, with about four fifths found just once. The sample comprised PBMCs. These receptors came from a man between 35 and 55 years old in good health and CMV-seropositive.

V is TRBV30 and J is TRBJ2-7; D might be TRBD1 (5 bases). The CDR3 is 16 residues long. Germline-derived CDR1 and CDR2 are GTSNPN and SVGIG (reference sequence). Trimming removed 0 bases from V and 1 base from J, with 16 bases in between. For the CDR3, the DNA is TGTGCCTGGAGTGTAGAGTTTAGAGGACAATCCTACGAGCAGTACTTC. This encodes CAWSVEFRGQSYEQYF. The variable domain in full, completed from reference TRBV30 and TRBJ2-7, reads SQTIHQWPATLVQPVGSPLSLECTVEGTSNPNLYWYRQAAGRGLQLLFYSVGIGQISSEVPQNLSASRPQDRQFILSSKKLLLSDSGFYLCAWSVEFRGQSYEQYFGPGTRLTVT.

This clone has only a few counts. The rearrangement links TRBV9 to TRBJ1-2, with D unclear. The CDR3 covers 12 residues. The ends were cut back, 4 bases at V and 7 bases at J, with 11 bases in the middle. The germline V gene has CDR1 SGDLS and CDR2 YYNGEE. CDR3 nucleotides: TGTGCCAGCAGCCAGGTAATGGGTGGCTACACCTTC. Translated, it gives CASSQVMGGYTF.

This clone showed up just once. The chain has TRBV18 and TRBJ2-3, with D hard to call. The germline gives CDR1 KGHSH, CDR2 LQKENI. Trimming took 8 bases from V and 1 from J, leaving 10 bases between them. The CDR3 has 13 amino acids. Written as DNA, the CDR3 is TGTGCCAGCACTTTCATTCGCACAGATACGCAGTATTTT. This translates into CASTFIRTDTQYF.

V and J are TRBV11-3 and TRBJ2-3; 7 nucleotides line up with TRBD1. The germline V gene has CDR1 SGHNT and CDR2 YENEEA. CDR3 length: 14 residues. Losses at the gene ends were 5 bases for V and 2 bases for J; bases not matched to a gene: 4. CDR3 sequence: CASSPGQATDTQYF. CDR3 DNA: TGTGCCAGCAGCCCTGGACAGGCCACAGATACGCAGTATTTT.

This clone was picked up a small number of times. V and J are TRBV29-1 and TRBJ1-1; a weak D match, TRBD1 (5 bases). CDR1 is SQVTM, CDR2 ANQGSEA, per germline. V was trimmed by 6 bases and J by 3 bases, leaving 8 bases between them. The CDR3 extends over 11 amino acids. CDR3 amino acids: CSVGTYTEAFF. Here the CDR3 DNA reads TGCAGCGTAGGGACTTACACTGAAGCTTTCTTT.

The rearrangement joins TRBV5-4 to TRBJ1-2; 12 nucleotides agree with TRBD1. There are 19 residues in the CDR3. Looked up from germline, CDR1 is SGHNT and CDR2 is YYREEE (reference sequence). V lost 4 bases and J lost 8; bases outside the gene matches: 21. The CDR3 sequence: CASSRLAGGQGARRHGYTF. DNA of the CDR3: TGTGCCAGCAGCCGGTTAGCGGGGGGACAGGGGGCACGTCGGCACGGCTACACCTTC. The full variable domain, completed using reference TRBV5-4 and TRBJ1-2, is ETGVTQSPTHLIKTRGQQVTLRCSSQSGHNTVSWYQQALGQGPQFIFQYYREEENGRGNFPPRFSGLQFPNYSSELNVNALELDDSALYLCASSRLAGGQGARRHGYTFGSGTRLTVV.

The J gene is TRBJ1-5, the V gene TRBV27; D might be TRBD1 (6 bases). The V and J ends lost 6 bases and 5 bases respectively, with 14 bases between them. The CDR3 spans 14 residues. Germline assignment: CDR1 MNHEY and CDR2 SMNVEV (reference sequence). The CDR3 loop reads CASRGAGADQPQHF. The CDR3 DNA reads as TGTGCCAGCAGGGGGGCGGGGGCTGATCAGCCCCAGCATTTT.

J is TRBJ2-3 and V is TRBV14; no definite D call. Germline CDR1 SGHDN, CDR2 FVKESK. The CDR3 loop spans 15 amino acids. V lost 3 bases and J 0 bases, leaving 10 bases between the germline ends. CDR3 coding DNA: TGTGCCAGCAGCCACGGTAGTACTAGCACAGATACGCAGTATTTT. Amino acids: CASSHGSTSTDTQYF.

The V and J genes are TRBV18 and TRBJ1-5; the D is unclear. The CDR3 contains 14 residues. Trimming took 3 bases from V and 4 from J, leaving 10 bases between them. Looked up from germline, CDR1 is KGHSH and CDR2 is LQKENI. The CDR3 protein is CASSPPGPNQPQHF. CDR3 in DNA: TGTGCCAGCTCACCGCCGGGTCCTAATCAGCCCCAGCATTTT. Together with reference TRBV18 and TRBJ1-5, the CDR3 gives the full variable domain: NAGVMQNPRHLVRRRGQEARLRCSPMKGHSHVYWYRQLPEEGLKFMVYLQKENIIDESGMPKERFSAEFPKEGPSILRIQQVVRGDSAAYFCASSPPGPNQPQHFGDGTRLSIL.

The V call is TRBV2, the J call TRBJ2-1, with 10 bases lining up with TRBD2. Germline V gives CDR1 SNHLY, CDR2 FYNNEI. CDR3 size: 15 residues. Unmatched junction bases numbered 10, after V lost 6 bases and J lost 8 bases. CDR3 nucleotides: TGTGCCAGCAGGGCACTAGCGGGAATCCGCCATGAGCAGTTCTTC. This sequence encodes CASRALAGIRHEQFF.

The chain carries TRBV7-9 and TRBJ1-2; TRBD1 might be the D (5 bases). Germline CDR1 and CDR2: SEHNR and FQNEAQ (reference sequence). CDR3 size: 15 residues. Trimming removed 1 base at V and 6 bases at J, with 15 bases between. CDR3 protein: CASSLDWQGIHGYTF. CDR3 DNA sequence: TGTGCCAGCAGCTTAGATTGGCAGGGAATCCATGGCTACACCTTC.

The CDR3: CASSEGSGPRGSTEAFF. CDR3 nucleotide sequence: TGTGCCAGCAGTGAAGGTTCCGGGCCACGAGGGAGCACTGAAGCTTTCTTT. The V call is TRBV6-1, the J call TRBJ1-1, with unresolved D. This CDR3 comprises 17 residues. Germline lookup yields CDR1 MNHNS and CDR2 SASEGT. Trimming removed 1 base at V and 4 bases at J, with 19 bases between.

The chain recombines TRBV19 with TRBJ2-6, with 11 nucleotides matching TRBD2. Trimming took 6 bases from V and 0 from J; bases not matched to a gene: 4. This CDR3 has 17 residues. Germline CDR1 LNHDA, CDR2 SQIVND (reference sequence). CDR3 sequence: CASRILAGDSGANVLTF. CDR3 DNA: TGTGCCAGTAGGATACTAGCGGGAGACTCTGGGGCCAACGTCCTGACTTTC.

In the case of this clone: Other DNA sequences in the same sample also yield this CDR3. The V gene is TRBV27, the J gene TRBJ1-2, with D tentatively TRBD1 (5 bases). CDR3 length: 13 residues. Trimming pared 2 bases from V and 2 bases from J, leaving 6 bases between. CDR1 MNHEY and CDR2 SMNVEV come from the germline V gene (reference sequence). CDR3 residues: CASSLRGNYGYTF. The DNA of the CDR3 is TGTGCCAGCAGTTTAAGGGGAAACTATGGCTACACCTTC.

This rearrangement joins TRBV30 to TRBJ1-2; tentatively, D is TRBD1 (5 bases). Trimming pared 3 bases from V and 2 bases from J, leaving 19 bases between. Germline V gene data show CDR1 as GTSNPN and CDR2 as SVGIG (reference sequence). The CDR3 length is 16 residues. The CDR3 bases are TGTGCCTGGAGCGCCTTAAGACAGAGATTAAACTATGGCTACACCTTC. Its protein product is CAWSALRQRLNYGYTF.

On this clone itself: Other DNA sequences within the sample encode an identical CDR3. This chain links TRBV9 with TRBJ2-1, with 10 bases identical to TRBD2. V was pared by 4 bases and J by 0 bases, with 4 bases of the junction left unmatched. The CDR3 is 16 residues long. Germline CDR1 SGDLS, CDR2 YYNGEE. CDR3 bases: TGTGCCAGCAGCCGGACTAGCGGAAGCTCCTACAATGAGCAGTTCTTC. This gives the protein CASSRTSGSSYNEQFF.

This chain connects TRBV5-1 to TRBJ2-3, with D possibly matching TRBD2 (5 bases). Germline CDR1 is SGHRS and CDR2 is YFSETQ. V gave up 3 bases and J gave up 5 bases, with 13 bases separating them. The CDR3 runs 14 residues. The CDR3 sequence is CASSSGNLEDTQYF. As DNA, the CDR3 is TGCGCCAGCAGCTCCGGGAACTTGGAAGATACGCAGTATTTT.